The 26 T cell receptor beta chains given below trace back to one sample, sequenced in a study of T cells in women clearing cervical HPV infection. Assay used: immunoSEQ multiplex PCR; TCRdb lists only in-frame clones, some missing. The sample table sets out 30,000 to 50,000 clones. The sequencing input was blood buffy coat. The receptors originated from a woman between 18 and 70 years old with a cervical HPV16 infection that either progressed to CIN3+ or cleared (not recorded which).

Regarding this clone: One end of the junction is discordant with germline, which a read error may explain. Sequencing ends 3 residues short of the CDR3 end; the germline J gene provides the rest. The chain recombines TRBV7-7 with TRBJ2-3; D not resolved. This CDR3 has 13 residues. Germline V gives CDR1 SSHAT, CDR2 FNYEAQ (reference sequence). CDR3 protein: CASSQLILDTQYF. The covered CDR3 bases are TGTGCTAGCAGCCAATTAATACTAGATACG.

Remarks on this clone: The read falls 3 residues short of the CDR3 end, and the missing part is taken from the germline J gene. The chain carries TRBV18 and TRBJ1-1; 7 bases match TRBD1. Germline V gene sequence: CDR1 KGHSH, CDR2 LQKENI. J was trimmed by 1 base and V by 6 bases; bases with no gene match: 5. The CDR3 loop spans 14 amino acids. The chain's CDR3 is CASSSRGQNTEAFF. The CDR3 bases that were read are TGTGCCAGCTCCTCGAGGGGGCAGAACACTGAA.

With respect to this clone: Read data end 3 residues before the CDR3 end; the end is taken from the germline J gene. This chain connects TRBV7-8 to TRBJ1-1, with D maybe TRBD1 (6 bases). The CDR3 has 16 amino acids. Germline V lookup: CDR1 SGHVS, CDR2 FQNEAQ. V lost 0 bases, J lost 0 bases, and 11 bases lay in between. CDR3: CASSLAMDSLNTEAFF. The covered CDR3 bases are TGTGCCAGCAGCTTAGCTATGGACAGCTTGAACACTGAA.

A remark on this clone: The read is 3 residues too short to cover the CDR3 end, so that end is filled in from the germline J gene. The rearrangement uses TRBV29-1 and TRBJ2-3, with D maybe TRBD2 (6 bases). Germline assignment: CDR1 SQVTM and CDR2 ANQGSEA. The length of the CDR3 is 13 residues. Deletions cut 7 bases from V and 0 bases from J, with 11 bases between. The sequenced part of the CDR3 DNA is TGCAGCGGGGGGGTCAGCAGCACAGATACG. Amino acids: CSGGVSSTDT. The whole CDR3 protein is CSGGVSSTDTQYF.

The CDR3 sequence is CASSPGTGNTEAFF. The sequenced CDR3 bases are TGTGCCAGTAGCCCCGGGACAGGTAACACTGAA. The chain links TRBV19 to TRBJ1-1; the match to TRBD1 covers 8 bases. The read finishes 3 residues shy of the CDR3 end, and the germline J gene is used to complete it. CDR1 LNHDA and CDR2 SQIVND come from the germline V gene (reference sequence). The CDR3 totals 14 residues. V trimming: 6 bases; J trimming: 2 bases; junction bases outside the gene matches: 5.

In the case of this clone: Read data end 3 residues before the CDR3 end; the end is taken from the germline J gene. The rearrangement uses TRBV19 and TRBJ1-1; D may be TRBD1 (5 bases). This CDR3 is built from 14 residues. In germline, CDR1 is LNHDA, CDR2 SQIVND (reference sequence). V dropped 7 bases and J dropped 6 bases, with 18 bases sitting between them. This CDR3 is CASILTARGSEAFF. The CDR3 bases that were read are TGTGCCAGTATCCTGACCGCCCGGGGGTCTGAA.

This CDR3 is CASSDLDEQFF. The part of the CDR3 DNA that was read is TGCGCCAGCTCTGACTTGGATGAG. The genes are TRBV5-1 and TRBJ2-1; D gene ambiguous. The CDR3 goes on 3 residues after the read ends, and that part is filled in from the germline J gene. Germline values: CDR1 SGHRS, CDR2 YFSETQ. V was shortened by 7 bases and J by 8 bases, with 10 bases between the two germline ends. CDR3 length: 11 amino acids.

About this clone itself: The CDR3 end lies 3 residues beyond the end of the read and is filled in from the germline J gene. The chain couples TRBV6-2 or TRBV6-3 to TRBJ1-3; D perhaps matches TRBD1 (5 bases). This CDR3 has 14 residues. The V end lost 7 bases, the J end lost 1 base, and 11 bases lay between the germline ends. Germline loops: CDR1 MNHEY, CDR2 SVGEGT. Here the CDR3 reads CASKKDSSGNTIYF. The DNA read from the CDR3 is TGTGCCAGCAAGAAAGACAGTTCTGGAAACACC.

Notes on this clone: The observed sequence ends 3 residues before the CDR3 terminus, with the missing tail filled in from the germline J gene. The V and J genes are TRBV12-3 or TRBV12-4 and TRBJ2-2; perhaps TRBD1 as D (5 bases). The length of the CDR3 is 13 residues. V lost 3 bases, J lost 7 bases, and 9 bases lay in between. The covered CDR3 bases are TGTGCCAGCAGTTTCCTTCAGGGCGGGGAG. This codes for CASSFLQGGE. The full CDR3 protein is CASSFLQGGELFF.

A remark on this clone: The read ends 3 residues before the CDR3 terminus; that terminus is restored from the germline J gene. The chain joins TRBV20-1 to TRBJ2-5, with D unclear. Germline loops: CDR1 DFQATT, CDR2 SNEGSKA (reference sequence). V lost 5 bases to trimming and J lost 5 bases, with 15 bases between them. This CDR3 has 13 residues. The CDR3 is CSAPMETGETQYF. CDR3 DNA, as far as it was read: TGCAGTGCTCCAATGGAGACTGGGGAGACC.

Concerning this clone itself: The read finishes 3 residues shy of the CDR3 end, and the germline J gene is used to complete it. The V call is TRBV5-1, the J call TRBJ2-3; 11 bases map to TRBD2. From germline, CDR1 is SGHRS and CDR2 YFSETQ. The trim removed 8 bases at V and 0 bases at J, leaving 2 bases unmatched. The CDR3 spans 14 residues. The CDR3 bases that were read are TGCGCCAGTCGACTAGCGGGGAGCACAGATACG. Its protein is CASRLAGSTDT. In full, the CDR3 reads CASRLAGSTDTQYF.

The part of the CDR3 DNA that was read is TGTGCCAGAAGCTCGGGACTTAGGGGGGGCTCCTACAATGAG. Translated: CARSSGLRGGSYNE. The CDR3 in its entirety is CARSSGLRGGSYNEQFF. This chain joins TRBV5-3 and TRBJ2-1; tentative D call: TRBD2 (7 bases). The missing CDR3 end, 3 residues past where the read stops, is filled in from the germline J gene. TRBV5-3 is an ORF, and what it does is uncertain. V lost 3 bases, J lost 0 bases, and 16 bases lay in between. The CDR3 covers 17 residues.

A word on this clone: The read ends 3 residues early relative to the CDR3; the germline J gene fills the gap. This chain connects TRBV18 to TRBJ2-7; 13 nucleotides agree with TRBD2. In germline, CDR1 is KGHSH, CDR2 LQKENI. The CDR3 extends over 14 amino acids. V lost 5 bases and J lost 4; bases outside the gene matches: 2. The CDR3: CASSGTSGVYEQYF. The sequenced CDR3 bases are TGTGCCAGCTCAGGGACTAGCGGGGTTTACGAG.

Comments on this clone: The sequence runs out 3 residues before the end of the CDR3; the remainder is reconstructed from the germline J gene. This chain links TRBV20-1 with TRBJ1-1; 7 nucleotides match TRBD1. The CDR3 totals 14 residues. Germline values: CDR1 DFQATT, CDR2 SNEGSKA (reference sequence). The trim removed 1 base at V and 1 base at J, leaving 3 bases unmatched. The CDR3: CSARGWDRNTEAFF. The sequenced CDR3 bases are TGCAGTGCTAGAGGGTGGGACAGGAACACTGAA.

Note on this clone: The read ends 3 residues early relative to the CDR3; the germline J gene fills the gap. The chain links TRBV2 to TRBJ2-7; maybe TRBD1 (5 bases). Germline assignment: CDR1 SNHLY and CDR2 FYNNEI. CDR3 length equals 13 residues. The V and J ends lost 7 bases and 0 bases respectively, with 10 bases between them. Partial CDR3 DNA: TGTGCCAGCACCTACAGGTTCTCCTACGAG. Translating it yields CASTYRFSYE. The whole CDR3 is CASTYRFSYEQYF.

As regards this clone: Read sequence stops 3 residues before the CDR3 end, and the germline J gene provides the missing end. The V and J genes are TRBV9 and TRBJ2-5; unclear D gene. With 0 bases removed from V and 7 bases from J, the gap between germline ends came to 10 bases. CDR3 size: 13 residues. Germline V CDR1 and CDR2: SGDLS, YYNGEE. The CDR3 loop reads CASSVEGVGTQYF. The sequenced part of the CDR3 DNA is TGTGCCAGCAGCGTAGAGGGCGTAGGGACC. Combining the CDR3 with reference TRBV9 and TRBJ2-5 gives the whole variable domain DSGVTQTPKHLITATGQRVTLRCSPRSGDLSVYWYQQSLDQGLQFLIQYYNGEERAKGNILERFSAQQFPDLHSELNLSSLELGDSALYFCASSVEGVGTQYFGPGTRLLVL.

This clone is identified as medium-sized from frequency. The CDR3 goes on 3 residues after the read ends, and that part is filled in from the germline J gene. The V gene is TRBV7-2, the J gene TRBJ2-3; TRBD1 or TRBD2 may be the D gene (5 bases each). V lost 8 bases and J 0 bases, leaving 12 bases between the germline ends. Germline CDR1 reads SGHTA; CDR2 reads FQGNSA. The CDR3 extends over 14 amino acids. CDR3 residues: CASVSRGSTDTQYF. CDR3 DNA (partial): TGTGCCAGCGTCTCGAGGGGAAGCACAGATACG.

In the case of this clone: The CDR3 end is not reached by the read, which stops 3 residues before it; the germline J gene fills it in. The rearrangement uses TRBV6-1 and TRBJ2-2, with D tentatively TRBD1 (5 bases). Germline V CDR1 and CDR2: MNHNS, SASEGT. The CDR3 sequence is 14 residues long. Trimming removed 3 bases at V and 3 bases at J, with 8 bases between. This CDR3 is CASSEVTDTGELFF. CDR3 DNA, as far as it was read: TGTGCCAGCAGTGAGGTGACAGACACCGGGGAG.

In regard to this clone: The read halts 3 residues ahead of the CDR3 end, with the missing end drawn from the germline J gene. V and J are TRBV7-3 and TRBJ2-5; 13 bases are shared with TRBD2. The trim removed 2 bases at V and 4 bases at J, leaving 7 bases unmatched. This CDR3 has 17 residues. Per germline, CDR1 SGHTA and CDR2 FQGTGA. The DNA read from the CDR3 is TGTGCCAGCAGCTTAGCGCCAAGGACTAGCGGGGGAGAGACC. Residues: CASSLAPRTSGGET. The entire CDR3 protein reads CASSLAPRTSGGETQYF.

Worth noting for this clone: With the read ending 3 residues before the CDR3 end, the germline J gene is used to fill in that end. The chain has TRBV18 and TRBJ1-6; 7 bases match TRBD1. The J segment lost 0 bases and the V segment lost 1 base, leaving 12 bases of the junction unmatched. The germline V gene has CDR1 KGHSH and CDR2 LQKENI. There are 20 residues in the CDR3. The CDR3 DNA, read in part, is TGTGCCAGCTCACCACTGGGGGTGGGACAGCGGAGCTCCTATAATTCACCC. Translating gives CASSPLGVGQRSSYNSP. The complete CDR3 protein is CASSPLGVGQRSSYNSPLHF.

As regards this clone: The missing CDR3 end, 3 residues past where the read stops, is filled in from the germline J gene. This chain joins TRBV20-1 and TRBJ2-5, with TRBD2 identical over 9 bases. Germline lookup yields CDR1 DFQATT and CDR2 SNEGSKA (reference sequence). CDR3 size: 12 residues. V lost 5 bases to trimming and J lost 2 bases; unmatched junction nucleotides: 0. The chain's CDR3 is CSALAGQETQYF. The CDR3 bases that were read are TGCAGTGCTCTAGCGGGGCAAGAGACC.

A remark on this clone: The read terminates 3 residues before the CDR3 end, so the remaining end is supplied by the germline J gene. The gene calls are TRBV20-1 and TRBJ2-3, with 13 bases fitting TRBD2. Germline V gene lookup returns CDR1 DFQATT and CDR2 SNEGSKA (reference sequence). The trim removed 6 bases at V and 4 bases at J, leaving 13 bases unmatched. The CDR3 is made up of 17 amino acids. CDR3 bases read: TGCAGTGCCGCTCCCAGGACTAGCGGGGGAAAGGCAGATACG. This encodes CSAAPRTSGGKADT. The entire CDR3 reads CSAAPRTSGGKADTQYF.

For this clone: From the germline J gene comes the end of the CDR3, since the read stops 3 residues before it. This rearrangement joins TRBV5-5 to TRBJ2-2; 10 bases agree with TRBD1. The V gene's germline CDR1 is SGHKS and CDR2 YYEKEE (reference sequence). J was trimmed by 4 bases and V by 3 bases; bases with no gene match: 3. This CDR3 comprises 15 residues. The CDR3 DNA, read in part, is TGTGCCAGCAGCTCCGGGACAGGGGCCACCGGGGAG. Translating gives CASSSGTGATGE. The entire CDR3 protein is CASSSGTGATGELFF.

The CDR3 loop reads CSARDQGWGTEAFF. The part of the CDR3 DNA that was read is TGCAGTGCTAGAGATCAGGGTTGGGGCACTGAA. This sequence joins TRBV20-1 and TRBJ1-1; a weak D match, TRBD1 (5 bases). The CDR3 end falls 3 residues outside the read, so it is completed with the germline J gene. The CDR3 has 14 residues. V dropped 0 bases and J dropped 4 bases, with 12 bases sitting between them. Germline CDR1 is DFQATT and CDR2 is SNEGSKA (reference sequence).

In the case of this clone: The read ends 3 residues early relative to the CDR3; the germline J gene fills the gap. This chain connects TRBV20-1 to TRBJ1-1, with TRBD1 identical over 11 bases. Germline V gene lookup returns CDR1 DFQATT and CDR2 SNEGSKA (reference sequence). The CDR3 covers 16 residues. V shed 0 bases and J 4 bases; nucleotides not matched to a gene: 7. The CDR3 bases that were read are TGCAGTGCTAGAGATCGAGGGACAGGGGGTAGCACTGAA. It specifies CSARDRGTGGSTE. The entire CDR3 reads CSARDRGTGGSTEAFF.

For this clone: Read coverage stops 3 residues before the CDR3 terminus; the germline J gene supplies the remainder. The rearrangement uses TRBV7-3 and TRBJ2-5; the D gene could be TRBD1 or TRBD2 (5 bases each). CDR1 and CDR2 from the germline V gene are SGHTA and FQGTGA. The CDR3 length is 15 residues. Between the trimmed V and J ends, which lost 2 bases and 5 bases, there was a span of 15 bases. CDR3 protein: CASSLQGGRGETQYF. CDR3 DNA (partial): TGTGCCAGCAGCTTACAGGGCGGTCGAGGGGAGACC.